This T cell receptor (beta chain) was retrieved from a study of long-term antiretroviral therapy in people with HIV (dated by TCRdb to 2022 to 2024). Study-wide context: The earliest samples were collected approximately a decade before the 2015 WHO recommendation for immediate ART, a period when ART was typically delayed until CD4 counts fell. No cross-contamination during QIAcube processing was seen in test extractions of a monoclonal T-cell line run alongside 33 polyclonal samples. The cohort contributed over 150 cryopreserved PBMC samples from 25 to 35 adults with confirmed HIV infection, collected serially over a mean of approximately six years (range 1-12). Among the roughly 30 participants with HIV, about a dozen were female. This retrospective serial study examined whether starting ART and sustained HIV suppression were associated with changes in the composition and diversity of the TRB repertoire in peripheral blood.

Sequencing of the TRB variable region was done with the immunoSEQ hsTCRB v3.0 assay at survey level resolution. A depth of roughly 40,000-50,000 T-cell genomes per sample was targeted for TRB sequencing. An Illumina MiSeq with a v3 150-cycle kit was used to sequence the pooled TRB libraries. The original pipeline was this. Repertoire analysis ran in R within a reproducible Nextflow workflow covering QC, data transformation and analysis. LymphoSeq2, an R package for exploring AIRR-Seq data, was used to implement the custom analyses. A handful of samples that produced fewer than 5000 total TRB sequences were removed, so 150 to 200 HIV repertoires were analyzed. Among the roughly 190 retained HIV repertoires, 55 to 60 were collected before ART initiation and 120 to 140 after ART initiation. Repertoires were downsampled to 5000 TRB nucleotide sequences, and summary statistics were averaged over 100 downsampling iterations. Only TRB sequences with CDR3 regions of at least seven amino acids were retained for analysis. Two measures captured diversity: a Shannon entropy-derived clonality score and the Gini coefficient. In the repertoire networks, any two of the top 5000 CDR3 amino acid sequences were linked whenever the two sequences differed by an edit distance of one. For TRB CDR3 amino acid sequences, antigen specificity groups and MHC restriction were predicted with GLIPH2. To flag known CMV, EBV, HIV or tissue antigen associations, CDR3 amino acid sequences were matched against VDJdb and McPAS-TCR. Pre-ART, post-ART and control groups were compared with Wilcoxon signed-rank tests and Holm-Bonferroni correction. The table comes from immuneACCESS by way of TCRdb, which keeps in-frame sequences with V and J called. Part of the clones is missing from these tables; in studies checked, under half for an unresolved V gene and the rest for unknown reasons. Clone size and V and J calls were adopted from that table, with D and trimming inferred from the DNA. The sample table lists about 17,000 clones, 75% to 95% of them with a count of one. The top ten clones comprise 8% to 9% of the sample.

What the research found in general, with its limitations: Expanded TRB clones identified before ART initiation dominated the repertoire at all time points, although this dominance fluctuated and declined in many PLHIV after ART. Owing to limited PBMC availability, only the TCR beta chain was sequenced, without alpha chain pairing. Because pre-ART samples had limited cell numbers, profiling was done on unsorted PBMC rather than on sorted CD4+ and CD8+ T cells. Inferences about post-ART repertoire changes are limited because no data were available on ART adherence, viral resistance or therapy changes. The samples span the years 2004 to 2017, and the ART regimens used may be less effective than current regimens. CDR3 length ranges in HIV repertoires were narrower than in controls, and network structure suggested an antigen-experienced repertoire with only a slight naive shift after ART. Starting ART was linked to a significant rise in TRB diversity, yet even with long-term ART the diversity remained significantly lower than in transplant donor controls.

Trimming takes 5 bases from V and 0 bases from J, and the germline ends sit 14 bases apart. The germline V gene (reference sequence) provides CDR1 LNHNV and CDR2 YYDKDF. The CDR3 contains 16 residues, cysteine and phenylalanine counted. The only DNA kept is the CDR3, 48 bases in frame from the first base. Comments on this clone: Its target antigen remains unknown. Base qualities are missing; no much larger clone stands one base away.

Participants were included only if at least one PBMC sample before ART initiation and at least two post-ART samples were available. Every participant with HIV received treatment in the United States of America. Before DNA extraction, cryopreserved samples of roughly 0.9-11 million PBMC were thawed and washed. At the time of the earliest PBMC sample for each participant with HIV, ages ranged from roughly 23 to 55 years. PBMC samples were contributed by each participant from 1-4 timepoints before ART initiation and 2-8 timepoints after ART initiation, with a median of 7 samples. Serial HIV viral load, CD4+ T-cell count, ART history and demographic data were obtained for every participant. A Qiagen kit on a QIAcube was used to extract genomic DNA from unsorted PBMC, with samples processed in batches of 12.

The sequence came from a man aged 55-75 years with HIV. The sample consisted of unsorted PBMCs, taken 0.3 years after starting antiretroviral therapy. The chain joins TRBV15 to TRBJ1-5, with the D gene not clear enough to name. The CDR3 protein: CATSPIRSDSNQPQHF. The DNA sequence is given as TGTGCCACCAGCCCCATAAGGAGCGATAGCAATCAGCCCCAGCATTTT.